This is a list of T cell receptor beta chains from one sample in a study of a mutant IDH1 vaccine in newly diagnosed glioma. No antigen is known for these receptors. Produced via immunoSEQ multiplex PCR; TCRdb's table is partial and in-frame only. The table has just under 80,000 clones, roughly 90% seen once. Here the sequenced sample was PBMCs, taken from a glioma patient whose treatment included an IDH1 peptide vaccine. These receptors were taken from a woman between 50 and 59 years old with glioma. Both conserved end residues are part of each CDR3. The order of the fields is J gene, V gene, clone size, D gene, CDR3 DNA, CDR3 protein. D genes are given only for firm matches. Size values are once, few and many counts, or a class for expanded clones, and some rows have none.

TRBJ1-3,TRBV6-5,.,.,TGTGCCAGCAGTGGCTCAGGGGTCTCTGGAAACACCATATATTTT,CASSGSGVSGNTIYF
TRBJ1-2,TRBV6-1,.,.,TGTGCCAGCAGTGAGCGGGGGTACTATGGCTACACCTTC,CASSERGYYGYTF
TRBJ2-6,TRBV7-9,.,.,TGTGCCAACCACCCCAAAGGGCGGTCTGACTCTGGGGCCAACGTCCTGACTTTC,CANHPKGRSDSGANVLTF
TRBJ2-3,TRBV5-1,.,TRBD2,TGCGCCAGCAGCTTGGCCGGGACTAGCGGGAGAGGTTACACAGATACGCAGTATTTT,CASSLAGTSGRGYTDTQYF
TRBJ1-1,TRBV28,.,TRBD1,TGTGCCAGCAGCTCAGACAGGGAAGTTGACACTGAAGCTTTCTTT,CASSSDREVDTEAFF
TRBJ1-5,TRBV6-5,.,.,TGTGCCAGCAGTTACTCGGGGAGGGAGCCCCAGCATTTT,CASSYSGREPQHF
TRBJ2-7,TRBV4-1,.,.,TGCGCCAGCAGTAGTAGTTTTACCTACGAGCAGTACTTC,CASSSSFTYEQYF
TRBJ1-5,TRBV27,.,.,TGTGCCAGCGAGGTGAAGGGTCTGAATCAGCCCCAGCATTTT,CASEVKGLNQPQHF
TRBJ2-1,TRBV10-3,.,.,TGTGCCATCAGTGATGGACCGAGGGATGAGCAGTTCTTC,CAISDGPRDEQFF
TRBJ2-7,TRBV28,few,TRBD1,TGTGCCAGCAGTTTACCCGAGGACAGGTCCAACTACGAGCAGTACTTC,CASSLPEDRSNYEQYF
TRBJ2-7,TRBV2,.,TRBD1,TGTGCCAGCAGTGAAAGACAGGGTGGGAATAACGAGCAGTACTTC,CASSERQGGNNEQYF
TRBJ2-3,TRBV19,.,.,TGTGCCAGTGTCCGGAGTTCCACAGATACGCAGTATTTT,CASVRSSTDTQYF
TRBJ2-2,TRBV5-4,.,.,TGTGCCAGCAGCCGGAAGGGGACGGGGGAGCTGTTTTTT,CASSRKGTGELFF
TRBJ1-4,TRBV7-9,.,.,TGTGCCAGCAGCTTAAGGGCAGGCAGTGAAAAACTGTTTTTT,CASSLRAGSEKLFF
TRBJ2-1,TRBV5-4,.,.,TGTGCCAGCAGCTTGGACCCCGGCTATGAGCAGTTCTTC,CASSLDPGYEQFF
TRBJ2-1,TRBV5-1,.,TRBD2,TGCGCCAGCAGCTTGGGGCTAGCGGGGACCTACAATGAGCAGTTCTTC,CASSLGLAGTYNEQFF
TRBJ2-1,TRBV6-5,.,TRBD2,TGTGCCAGCAGCAGGACTAGCGGAACCTACAATGAGCAGTTCTTC,CASSRTSGTYNEQFF
TRBJ2-1,TRBV6-5,.,TRBD2,TGTGCCTCGGGAGGGAGTGCCTACAATGAGCAGTTCTTC,CASGGSAYNEQFF
TRBJ2-3,TRBV29-1,.,.,TGCAGCGTTGACTGGAACAGGCCGAACACAGATACGCAGTATTTT,CSVDWNRPNTDTQYF
TRBJ2-7,TRBV10-2,.,TRBD2,TGCGCCAGCAGCGCACGACGGATTACCGGGACTAGCGGGTCCTACGAGCAGTACTTC,CASSARRITGTSGSYEQYF
TRBJ2-5,TRBV19,.,TRBD2,TGTGCCAGTAGTATTCGGCTAGCGGGATACCAAGAGACCCAGTACTTC,CASSIRLAGYQETQYF
TRBJ2-1,TRBV5-6,.,TRBD2,TGTGCCAGCACCGGGGGGGTAGGCTACAATGAGCAGTTCTTC,CASTGGVGYNEQFF
TRBJ2-7,TRBV7-4,.,.,TGTGCCAGCAGCTTGGAGGGGGCCTACGAGCAGTACTTC,CASSLEGAYEQYF
TRBJ1-4,TRBV18,once,.,TGTGCCAGCTCATCGGACAAGTCAACTAATGAAAAACTGTTTTTT,CASSSDKSTNEKLFF
TRBJ2-5,TRBV5-1,few,.,TGCGCCAGCAGCTCCTTTAGTTACCAAGAGACCCAGTACTTC,CASSSFSYQETQYF
TRBJ1-2,TRBV28,.,.,TGTGCCAGCAGTCCCTCCATACGGAACTATGGCTACACCTTC,CASSPSIRNYGYTF
TRBJ2-1,TRBV7-2,.,.,TGTGCCAGCAGCTTAGACGGAGACAATGAGCAGTTCTTC,CASSLDGDNEQFF
TRBJ2-2,TRBV6-4,.,.,TGTGCCAGCAAGTTGGGTAGGAACACCGGGGAGCTGTTTTTT,CASKLGRNTGELFF
TRBJ2-2,TRBV7-3,.,TRBD2,TGTGCCAGCAGCTTTGACGGGAGGGGATCCGGGGAGCTGTTTTTT,CASSFDGRGSGELFF
TRBJ2-7,TRBV11-2,once,TRBD1,TGTGCCAGCAGGTATCCGGGACAGGGTGACGAGCAGTACTTC,CASRYPGQGDEQYF
TRBJ2-1,TRBV5-1,.,.,TGCGCCAGCAGCTTGGCCTCGAGCTCCTACAATGAGCAGTTCTTC,CASSLASSSYNEQFF
TRBJ2-1,TRBV11-3,.,.,TGTGCCAGCAGCTTAGCCAGCCTCTACAATGAGCAGTTCTTC,CASSLASLYNEQFF
TRBJ2-5,TRBV28,.,TRBD2,TGTGCCAGCACTCCCCCTGGGGAACTAGCGGGCCAAGAGACCCAGTACTTC,CASTPPGELAGQETQYF
TRBJ1-3,TRBV28,.,.,TGTGCCAGCGGAGTCAGGGGTGGAAACACCATATATTTT,CASGVRGGNTIYF
TRBJ2-5,TRBV28,.,.,TGTGCCAGCAGCTGGACCCTCGTCCAAGAGACCCAGTACTTC,CASSWTLVQETQYF
TRBJ2-5,TRBV7-2,.,.,TGTGCCAGCAGCCCTGGGACCCGCCGGCAAGAGACCCAGTACTTC,CASSPGTRRQETQYF
TRBJ2-1,TRBV28,.,TRBD2,TGTGCCAGCAGTAGTGGGGGGGTAGGTTCCTACAATGAGCAGTTCTTC,CASSSGGVGSYNEQFF
TRBJ2-7,TRBV2,.,.,TGTGCCAGCGAAGGACAGACAAGCTCCTACGAGCAGTACTTC,CASEGQTSSYEQYF
TRBJ2-7,TRBV10-3,.,.,TGTGCCATCAGAGACGGTAGAAGCGGCGAGCAGTACTTC,CAIRDGRSGEQYF
TRBJ1-2,TRBV28,.,.,TGTGCCAGCAGTTCTACCGGGACCGCCAACTATGGCTACACCTTC,CASSSTGTANYGYTF
TRBJ2-7,TRBV15,.,TRBD1,TGTGCCACCAGCAGAGAAACAGGGGGCAGTTACGAGCAGTACTTC,CATSRETGGSYEQYF
TRBJ1-5,TRBV5-6,.,.,TGTGCCAGCAGCTTGGGCGGGTATAGCAATCAGCCCCAGCATTTT,CASSLGGYSNQPQHF
TRBJ2-7,TRBV2,once,.,TGTGCCAGCAGCCGGGACATCAGGGGACTACGGGACGAGCAGTACTTC,CASSRDIRGLRDEQYF
TRBJ1-1,TRBV20-1,.,.,TGCAGTGTGAGGCGAATCACTGAAGCTTTCTTT,CSVRRITEAFF
TRBJ1-6,TRBV5-3,.,TRBD1,TGTGCCAGAAGCGCTGACAGGGGGAGGAATTCACCCCTCCACTTT,CARSADRGRNSPLHF
TRBJ2-2,TRBV5-4,.,.,TGTGCCAGCAGCCCTCGAGGCGGATCCAGCACCGGGGAGCTGTTTTTT,CASSPRGGSSTGELFF
TRBJ2-5,TRBV27,.,.,TGTGCTAGCAGTTTTCTCGGCAGGGCCCAAGAGACCCAGTACTTC,CASSFLGRAQETQYF
TRBJ1-2,TRBV5-1,.,.,TGCGCCAGCAGCGGGTACGGGGAAGCTAACTATGGCTACACCTTC,CASSGYGEANYGYTF
TRBJ2-6,TRBV27,.,TRBD1,TGTGCCAGCAGTCCTTCCTCCACTTTCGACAGGGGGCGAAGATCTGGGGCCAACGTCCTGACTTTC,CASSPSSTFDRGRRSGANVLTF
TRBJ1-3,TRBV5-4,.,.,TGTGCCAGCAGCTCCGGGCCCCTAGAGGACACCATATATTTT,CASSSGPLEDTIYF
TRBJ1-1,TRBV27,.,.,TGTGCCAGCAGTCGCGCCGGGGCAGGGGTCACTGAAGCTTTCTTT,CASSRAGAGVTEAFF
TRBJ1-2,TRBV29-1,.,TRBD1,TGCAGCCTCCGACAGGGGGACTATGGCTACACCTTC,CSLRQGDYGYTF
TRBJ1-5,TRBV6-1,.,.,TGTGCCAGCAGAGGCAGGGTGCTCGCTAGTCAGCCCCAGCATTTT,CASRGRVLASQPQHF
TRBJ2-2,TRBV5-4,.,TRBD2,TGTGCCAGCAGCCCTAGCGGGACGAACACCGGGGAGCTGTTTTTT,CASSPSGTNTGELFF
TRBJ2-1,TRBV6-5,.,TRBD2,TGTGCCAGCAGTTACCACCTGGGGGGGATGCCGCCGTTCTTC,CASSYHLGGMPPFF
TRBJ1-5,TRBV28,.,.,TGTGCCAGCAGTGGACCGCCTTGGAATCAGCCCCAGCATTTT,CASSGPPWNQPQHF
TRBJ2-1,TRBV18,.,TRBD2,TGTGCCAGCTCCCACACTAGCGGGACGGATGAGCAGTTCTTC,CASSHTSGTDEQFF
TRBJ1-3,TRBV5-1,.,TRBD1,TGCGCCAGCAGCTTGGGCCAGGGGGTAAACACCATATATTTT,CASSLGQGVNTIYF